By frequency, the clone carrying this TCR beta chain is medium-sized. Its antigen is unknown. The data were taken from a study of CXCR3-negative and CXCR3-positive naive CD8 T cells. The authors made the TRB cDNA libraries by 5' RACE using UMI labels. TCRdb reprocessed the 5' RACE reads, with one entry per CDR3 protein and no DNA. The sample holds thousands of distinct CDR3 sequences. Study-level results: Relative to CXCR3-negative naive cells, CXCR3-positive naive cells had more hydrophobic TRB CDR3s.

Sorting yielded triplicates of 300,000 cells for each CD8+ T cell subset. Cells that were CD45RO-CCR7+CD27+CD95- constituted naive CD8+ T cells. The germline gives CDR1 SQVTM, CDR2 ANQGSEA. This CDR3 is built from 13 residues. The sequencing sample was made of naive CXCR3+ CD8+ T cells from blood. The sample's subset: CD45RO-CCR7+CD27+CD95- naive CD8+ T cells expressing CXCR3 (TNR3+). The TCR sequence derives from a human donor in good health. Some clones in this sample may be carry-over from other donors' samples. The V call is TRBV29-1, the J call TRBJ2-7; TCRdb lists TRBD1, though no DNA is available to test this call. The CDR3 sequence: CSAWRQGAHEQYF.